This TCR beta chain comes out of a study of long-term antiretroviral therapy in people with HIV. The CDR3 length is 13 residues. The germline CDR1 and CDR2 sequences are MNHNS and SASEGT. Regarding this clone: One end of the junction does not line up with germline, which may come from a read error.

The libraries were made with immunoSEQ v3.0 at survey level. TCRdb's table, derived via immunoSEQ multiplex PCR, lists solely in-frame clones and lacks some. In the table there are roughly 36,000 clones, approximately 81% of which are singletons. Every donor contributed at least one pre-ART and at least two post-ART PBMC samples. The sequence was collected from a woman under 40 with HIV. Sequencing used unsorted PBMCs, obtained just over 2.7 years before starting antiretroviral therapy. The chain employs TRBV6-1 and TRBJ1-1; the match to TRBD1 covers 7 bases. CDR3 sequence reads: CASREDRVTEAFF. The CDR3 DNA reads TGTGCCAGCAGAGAAGACAGGGTCACTGAAGCTTTCTTT.